The clone carrying this T cell receptor beta chain was seen a handful of times. The CDR3 spans 15 residues. The V end was cut by 7 bases, the J end by 9 bases, with 19 bases between. CDR1 and CDR2 from the germline V gene are LNHDA and SQIVND (reference sequence). The data derive from a study of shared T cell receptors in the human thymus. Repertoires were generated with immunoSEQ multiplex PCR, while TCRdb's copy carries only in-frame clones and drops some. Seen here are about 660,000 clones, roughly 86% observed once, and the top ten hold roughly 0.0087%. These same records also appear under a second study, on human thymus T cells. That publication notes: Resected material from corrective heart surgery provided the thymus tissue analysed.

The chain is built from TRBV19 and TRBJ1-6, with a weak D call TRBD1 (6 bases). This TCR came from a boy younger than two with a congenital heart defect. The sample comprised thymocytes. CDR3 DNA: TGTGCCAGTAAAGAGGACAGCCGGCTCGGTTCACCCCTCCACTTT. Encoded protein: CASKEDSRLGSPLHF.